The rows below give T cell receptor beta chains drawn from one sample of a study of cytomegalovirus exposure and HLA in healthy donors. The repertoire was sequenced with immunoSEQ multiplex PCR; TCRdb's copy has only in-frame clones and lacks some. The sample's table shows approximately 150,000 clones. What was sequenced was PBMCs. The receptor source for this set is a woman aged 40-49 years in good health and CMV-seronegative. CDR3s include the opening cysteine and the closing phenylalanine or tryptophan. A D gene is named only where the DNA matches it firmly.

d_gene	v_gene	j_gene	CDR3aa	CDR3nt
TRBD1	TRBV25-1	TRBJ1-4	CASSDVRQGGEKLFF	TGTGCCAGCAGTGACGTGCGACAGGGTGGGGAAAAACTGTTTTTT
-	TRBV2	TRBJ1-6	CASSLTGSSPLHF	TGTGCCAGCAGCCTAACAGGGTCTTCACCCCTCCACTTT
-	TRBV19	TRBJ1-5	CASSARGGNGGNQPQHF	TGTGCCAGTAGTGCCCGCGGGGGGAATGGTGGCAATCAGCCCCAGCATTTT
TRBD1	TRBV29-1	TRBJ1-3	CSVSPGQLYSGNTIYF	TGCAGCGTATCTCCGGGACAGCTTTACTCTGGAAACACCATATATTTT
TRBD1	TRBV19	TRBJ1-2	CASPHGTGTPISLYGYTF	TGTGCCAGTCCCCATGGGACAGGGACTCCGATTTCTCTATATGGCTACACCTTC
-	TRBV6-6	TRBJ1-6	CASRETDYNSPLHF	TGTGCCAGCAGAGAGACAGACTATAATTCACCCCTCCACTTT
-	TRBV5-4	TRBJ2-7	CATRIAGPPYEQYF	TGTGCCACCAGAATCGCGGGGCCACCCTACGAGCAGTACTTC
-	TRBV5-6	TRBJ1-5	CASSLGGGWDQPQHF	TGTGCCAGCAGCTTGGGGGGGGGTTGGGATCAGCCCCAGCATTTT
TRBD1	TRBV6-5	TRBJ1-1	CASSYGTGGNTEAFF	TGTGCCAGCAGTTATGGGACAGGGGGAAACACTGAAGCTTTCTTT
TRBD1	TRBV19	TRBJ1-2	CATEYGTGVYGYTF	TGTGCCACCGAATATGGGACAGGGGTTTATGGCTACACCTTC
TRBD1	TRBV7-2	TRBJ1-1	CASSLLGQGNTEAFF	TGTGCCAGCAGCTTACTTGGACAGGGGAACACTGAAGCTTTCTTT
TRBD2	TRBV9	TRBJ2-1	CASSVRLAGPNEQFF	TGTGCCAGCAGCGTAAGGCTAGCGGGGCCTAATGAGCAGTTCTTC
-	TRBV6-1	TRBJ2-7	CASREGSYEQYF	TGTGCCAGCAGGGAGGGATCCTACGAGCAGTACTTC
TRBD2	TRBV6-1	TRBJ2-7	CASTRQVGGYDEQYF	TGTGCCAGCACCCGACAAGTCGGGGGGTACGACGAGCAGTACTTC
-	TRBV7-2	TRBJ2-3	CASSYVEARTDTQYF	TGTGCCAGCAGCTACGTAGAAGCCCGCACAGATACGCAGTATTTT
TRBD2	TRBV25-1	TRBJ2-5	CASSDPRVRGGETQYF	TGTGCCAGCAGTGACCCCCGAGTTAGGGGAGGGGAGACCCAGTACTTC
-	TRBV15	TRBJ1-3	CATSSEGPDTIYF	TGTGCCACCAGCAGCGAGGGCCCAGACACCATATATTTT
-	TRBV19	TRBJ1-1	CASTHRRQSTEAFF	TGTGCCAGTACCCATAGACGACAGTCCACTGAAGCTTTCTTT
-	TRBV5-8	TRBJ1-5	CASSMVEGNQPQHF	TGTGCCAGCAGCATGGTGGAGGGCAATCAGCCCCAGCATTTT
TRBD1	TRBV6-5	TRBJ1-2	CASSYSGRGKGYTF	TGTGCCAGCAGTTACTCGGGCAGGGGGAAGGGCTACACCTTC
TRBD1	TRBV7-6	TRBJ2-7	CASSSNPGQGFAEQYF	TGTGCCAGCAGCTCTAATCCGGGACAGGGGTTCGCCGAGCAGTACTTC
TRBD1	TRBV19	TRBJ1-1	CASRIQGANTEAFF	TGTGCCAGTAGGATACAGGGGGCGAACACTGAAGCTTTCTTT
-	TRBV2	TRBJ1-2	CASSSDGTPLYGYTF	TGTGCCAGCAGTTCTGACGGGACACCCCTCTATGGCTACACCTTC
-	TRBV5-4	TRBJ1-2	CASSPIGSVNYGYTF	TGTGCCAGCAGCCCAATAGGCAGCGTTAACTATGGCTACACCTTC
TRBD1	TRBV4-1	TRBJ1-2	CASSQAEGTGSVDGYTF	TGCGCCAGCAGCCAAGCCGAAGGGACAGGCTCGGTAGATGGCTACACCTTC